The entry below describes one TCR beta chain. The CDR3 is 13 residues long. Germline V gene sequence: CDR1 DFQATT, CDR2 SNEGSKA (reference sequence). V was cut by 0 bases and J by 10 bases, with 13 bases left in between. The sample is drawn from a study of response to subunit inactivated influenza vaccine. TCRdb analysed the RT-PCR reads with MiXCR anew, one entry per CDR3 protein. The sample lists hundreds of thousands of distinct CDR3 sequences; roughly 12% were seen once. This same sample was also taken into another study, of T cells expressing NK-cell markers. That paper notes: As the method of synthesis, 5'RACE template switching with UMIs yielded TCR beta cDNA.

This sequence was found in a man aged 50-59 years who received an inactivated influenza vaccine. The chain links TRBV20-1 to TRBJ2-1, with D tentatively TRBD1 (6 bases). The sample was PBMCs from blood, taken on the day of vaccination. The CDR3 bases are TGCAGTGCTAGAGATCAAGGGGGACGGGAGCAGTTCTTC. This translates into CSARDQGGREQFF.